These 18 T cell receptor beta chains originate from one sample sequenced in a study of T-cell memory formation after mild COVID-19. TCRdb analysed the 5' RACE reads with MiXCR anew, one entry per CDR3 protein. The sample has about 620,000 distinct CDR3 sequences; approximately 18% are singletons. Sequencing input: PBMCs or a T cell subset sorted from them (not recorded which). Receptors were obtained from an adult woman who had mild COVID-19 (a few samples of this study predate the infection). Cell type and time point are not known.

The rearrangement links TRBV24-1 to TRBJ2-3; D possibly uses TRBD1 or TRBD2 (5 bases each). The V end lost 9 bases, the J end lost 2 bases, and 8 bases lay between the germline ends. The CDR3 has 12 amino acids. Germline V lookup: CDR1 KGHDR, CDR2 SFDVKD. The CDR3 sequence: CATGGDTDTQYF. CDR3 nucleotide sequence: TGTGCCACCGGGGGAGACACAGATACGCAGTATTTT.

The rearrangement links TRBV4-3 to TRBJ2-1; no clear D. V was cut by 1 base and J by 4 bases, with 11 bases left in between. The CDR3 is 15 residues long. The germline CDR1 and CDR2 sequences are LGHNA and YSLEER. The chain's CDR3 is CASSQGAGGYNEQFF. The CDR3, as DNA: TGCGCCAGCAGCCAAGGGGCAGGTGGGTACAATGAGCAGTTCTTC.

This CDR3 reads CSVASGGAGQPQHF. The CDR3 nucleotides are TGCAGCGTTGCCTCCGGGGGCGCGGGTCAGCCCCAGCATTTT. The chain links TRBV29-1 to TRBJ1-5; D is possibly TRBD1 (6 bases). V lost 4 bases and J 6 bases, leaving 16 bases between the germline ends. The CDR3 extends over 14 amino acids. Looked up from germline, CDR1 is SQVTM and CDR2 is ANQGSEA.

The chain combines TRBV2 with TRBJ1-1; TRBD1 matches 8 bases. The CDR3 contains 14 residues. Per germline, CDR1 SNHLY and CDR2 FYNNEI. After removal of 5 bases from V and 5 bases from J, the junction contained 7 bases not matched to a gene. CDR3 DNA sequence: TGTGCCAGCAGTAGACGACAGGGGAGGACTGAAGCTTTCTTT. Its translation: CASSRRQGRTEAFF.

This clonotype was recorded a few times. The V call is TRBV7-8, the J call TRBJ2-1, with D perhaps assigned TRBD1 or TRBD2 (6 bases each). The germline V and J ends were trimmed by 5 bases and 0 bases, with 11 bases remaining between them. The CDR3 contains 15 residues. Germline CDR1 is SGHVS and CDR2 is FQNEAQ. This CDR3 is CASSPRDTSYNEQFF. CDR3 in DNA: TGTGCCAGCAGCCCGCGGGACACCTCCTACAATGAGCAGTTCTTC. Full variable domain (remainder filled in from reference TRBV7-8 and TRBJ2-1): GAGVSQSPRYKVAKRGQDVALRCDPISGHVSLFWYQQALGQGPEFLTYFQNEAQLDKSGLPSDRFFAERPEGSVSTLKIQRTQQEDSAVYLCASSPRDTSYNEQFFGPGTRLTVL.

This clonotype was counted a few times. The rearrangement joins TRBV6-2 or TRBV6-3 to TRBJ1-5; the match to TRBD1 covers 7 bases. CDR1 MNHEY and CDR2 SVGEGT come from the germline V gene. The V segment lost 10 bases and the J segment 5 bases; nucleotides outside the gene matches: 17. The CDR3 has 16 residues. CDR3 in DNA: TGTGCCATACCTAAGGCTCAGGGGGTCGGAGATCAGCCCCAGCATTTT. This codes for CAIPKAQGVGDQPQHF.

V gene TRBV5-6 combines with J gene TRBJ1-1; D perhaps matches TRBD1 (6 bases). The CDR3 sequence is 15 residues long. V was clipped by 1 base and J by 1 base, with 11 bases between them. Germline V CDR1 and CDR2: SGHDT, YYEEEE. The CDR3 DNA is TGTGCCAGCAGCTTGTATCAGGGGACGAACACTGAAGCTTTCTTT. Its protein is CASSLYQGTNTEAFF.

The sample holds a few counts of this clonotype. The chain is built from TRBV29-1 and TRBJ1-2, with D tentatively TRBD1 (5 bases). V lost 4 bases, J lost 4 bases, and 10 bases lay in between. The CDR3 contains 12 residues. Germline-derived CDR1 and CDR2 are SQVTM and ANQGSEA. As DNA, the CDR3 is TGCAGCGTTGTGGGGACCTTCTATGGCTACACCTTC. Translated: CSVVGTFYGYTF.

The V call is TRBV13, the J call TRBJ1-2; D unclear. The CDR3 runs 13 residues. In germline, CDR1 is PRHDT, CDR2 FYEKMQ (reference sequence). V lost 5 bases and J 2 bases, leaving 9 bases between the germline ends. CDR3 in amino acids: CASSATENYGYTF. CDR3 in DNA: TGTGCCAGCAGCGCTACAGAGAACTATGGCTACACCTTC.

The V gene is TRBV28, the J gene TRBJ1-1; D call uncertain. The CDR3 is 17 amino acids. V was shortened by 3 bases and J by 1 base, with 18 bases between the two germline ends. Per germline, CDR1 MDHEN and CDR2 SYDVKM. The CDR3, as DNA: TGTGCCAGCAGTTTGGTCTCCCGAGGCAAGCGGAACACTGAAGCTTTCTTT. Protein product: CASSLVSRGKRNTEAFF.

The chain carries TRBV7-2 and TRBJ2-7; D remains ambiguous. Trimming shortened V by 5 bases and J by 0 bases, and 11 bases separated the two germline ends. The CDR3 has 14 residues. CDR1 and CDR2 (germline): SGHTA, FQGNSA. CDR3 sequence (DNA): TGTGCCAGCAGCCGGCTCTCGGGCTCCTACGAGCAGTACTTC. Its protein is CASSRLSGSYEQYF.

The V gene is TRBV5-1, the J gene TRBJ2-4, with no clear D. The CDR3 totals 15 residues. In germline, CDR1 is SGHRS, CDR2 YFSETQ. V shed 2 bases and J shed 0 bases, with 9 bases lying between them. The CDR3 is CASSFNNLAKNIQYF. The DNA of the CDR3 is TGCGCCAGCAGCTTCAACAACCTAGCCAAAAACATTCAGTACTTC.

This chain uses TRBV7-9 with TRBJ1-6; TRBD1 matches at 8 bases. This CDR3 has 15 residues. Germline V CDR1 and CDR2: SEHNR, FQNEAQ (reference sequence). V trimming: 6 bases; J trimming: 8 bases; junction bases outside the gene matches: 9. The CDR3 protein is CASSEQGEFDSPLHF. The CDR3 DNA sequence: TGTGCCAGCAGTGAACAGGGGGAATTCGATTCACCCCTCCACTTT.

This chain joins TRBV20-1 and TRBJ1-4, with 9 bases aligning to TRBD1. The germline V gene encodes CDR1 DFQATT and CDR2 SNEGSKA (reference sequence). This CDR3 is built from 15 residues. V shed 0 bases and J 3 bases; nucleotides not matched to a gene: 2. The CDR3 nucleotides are TGCAGTGCTAGAGAGGGGACAGGGCCTAATGAAAAACTGTTTTTT. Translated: CSAREGTGPNEKLFF.

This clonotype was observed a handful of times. The CDR3 nucleotides read TGTGCCAGCGGGAGAGCCCTAGCCAAAAACATTCAGTACTTC. Translating gives CASGRALAKNIQYF. The chain has TRBV3-1 and TRBJ2-4, with D possibly matching TRBD2 (5 bases). The CDR3 extends over 14 amino acids. V lost 8 bases and J 0 bases, leaving 11 bases between the germline ends. Germline V gives CDR1 LGHDT, CDR2 YNNKEL (reference sequence).

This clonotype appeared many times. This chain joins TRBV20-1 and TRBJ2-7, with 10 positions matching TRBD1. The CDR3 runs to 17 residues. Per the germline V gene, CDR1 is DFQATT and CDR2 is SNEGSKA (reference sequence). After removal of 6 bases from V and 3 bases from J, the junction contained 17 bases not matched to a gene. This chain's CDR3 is CSAPPGQGKRAHYEQYF. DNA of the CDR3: TGCAGTGCCCCACCGGGACAGGGGAAAAGGGCCCACTACGAGCAGTACTTC.

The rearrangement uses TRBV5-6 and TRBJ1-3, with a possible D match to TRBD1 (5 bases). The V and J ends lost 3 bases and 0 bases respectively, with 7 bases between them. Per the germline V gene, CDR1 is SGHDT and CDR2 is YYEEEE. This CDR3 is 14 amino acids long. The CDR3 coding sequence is TGTGCCAGCAGCTCCAGGGTCTCTGGAAACACCATATATTTT. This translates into CASSSRVSGNTIYF.

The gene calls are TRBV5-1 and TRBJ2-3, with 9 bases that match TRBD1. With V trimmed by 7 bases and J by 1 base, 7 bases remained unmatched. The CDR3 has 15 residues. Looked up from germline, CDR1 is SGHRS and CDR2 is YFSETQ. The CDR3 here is CASRDRVHGTDTQYF. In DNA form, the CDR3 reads TGCGCCAGCCGGGACAGGGTCCATGGCACAGATACGCAGTATTTT. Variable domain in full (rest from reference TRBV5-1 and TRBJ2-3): KAGVTQTPRYLIKTRGQQVTLSCSPISGHRSVSWYQQTPGQGLQFLFEYFSETQRNKGNFPGRFSGRQFSNSRSEMNVSTLELGDSALYLCASRDRVHGTDTQYFGPGTRLTVL.